Listed below are T cell receptor beta chains from one sample, sequenced in a study of beta chain features in type 1 diabetes. TCRdb's table, derived via immunoSEQ multiplex PCR, lists solely in-frame clones and lacks some. The table has about 240,000 clones, around 13% seen once. The sample was naive CD4+ T cells from blood. Receptor source: a man younger than 40 with type 1 diabetes. Each CDR3 is given with its conserved first and last residue. The order of the fields is D gene, clone size, J gene, V gene, CDR3 protein, CDR3 DNA. A D gene is named only where the DNA matches it firmly. Only some rows state a clone size, as once, few, many or a class for expanded clones.

>.|few|TRBJ2-7|TRBV29-1
CSVRDSSYEQYF
TGCAGCGTTAGAGACAGTTCCTACGAGCAGTACTTC
>.|.|TRBJ2-5|TRBV7-2
CASSPAGPGTLQETQYF
TGTGCCAGCAGCCCGGCGGGGCCAGGGACTCTCCAAGAGACCCAGTACTTC
>TRBD1|.|TRBJ1-5|TRBV10-2
CASSGTGGNQPQHF
TGCGCCAGCAGTGGGACAGGGGGTAATCAGCCCCAGCATTTT
>TRBD1|.|TRBJ1-5|TRBV2
CASRAGGGNQPQHF
TGTGCCAGCAGGGCAGGGGGCGGAAATCAGCCCCAGCATTTT
>.|.|TRBJ2-7|TRBV27
CASSLDRRGYEQYF
TGTGCCAGCAGTCTGGACCGGAGGGGCTACGAGCAGTACTTC
>TRBD2|.|TRBJ2-1|TRBV2
CASSSAGLGYNEQFF
TGTGCCAGCAGTTCAGCGGGGTTAGGCTACAATGAGCAGTTCTTC
>.|few|TRBJ1-5|TRBV6-1
CASSETRPREKPQHF
TGTGCCAGCAGTGAAACACGGCCCCGGGAGAAGCCCCAGCATTTT
>.|few|TRBJ1-2|TRBV21-1
CASSSHPGWYYGYTF
TGTGCCAGCAGCTCCCACCCCGGTTGGTACTATGGCTACACCTTC
>.|few|TRBJ2-5|TRBV29-1
CSVRWQEEETQYF
TGCAGCGTCCGATGGCAGGAAGAAGAGACCCAGTACTTC
>TRBD2|.|TRBJ2-4|TRBV4-1
CASSRQVLAGFGTKNIQYF
TGCGCCAGCAGCCGCCAAGTTCTAGCGGGGTTTGGAACCAAAAACATTCAGTACTTC
>.|few|TRBJ2-7|TRBV7-2
CASSLSGTNYEQYF
TGTGCCAGCAGCTTATCCGGGACAAACTACGAGCAGTACTTC
>.|.|TRBJ2-7|TRBV6-5
CASSTLTRYEQYF
TGTGCCAGCAGCACCCTTACGCGATACGAGCAGTACTTC
>.|.|TRBJ2-3|TRBV7-9
CASRLGSTDTQYF
TGTGCCAGCAGGCTAGGATCCACAGATACGCAGTATTTT
>.|few|TRBJ1-4|TRBV30
CAWNEGYEKLFF
TGTGCCTGGAACGAGGGTTATGAAAAACTGTTTTTT
>TRBD1|few|TRBJ2-7|TRBV6-1
CAVTGTGLFSYEQYF
TGTGCCGTGACCGGGACAGGACTTTTCTCCTACGAGCAGTACTTC
>.|few|TRBJ2-1|TRBV9
CASSVDSGAPYNEQFF
TGTGCCAGCAGCGTAGATTCAGGGGCTCCCTACAATGAGCAGTTCTTC
>TRBD2|few|TRBJ2-3|TRBV29-1
CSVFLAGMRDTQYF
TGCAGCGTCTTCCTAGCGGGAATGCGAGATACGCAGTATTTT
>TRBD2|few|TRBJ2-3|TRBV30
CACFGLAGTDTQYF
TGTGCCTGTTTCGGACTAGCGGGCACAGATACGCAGTATTTT
>TRBD1|.|TRBJ1-2|TRBV19
CATLEGQGYGYTF
TGTGCCACCCTGGAGGGACAGGGCTATGGCTACACCTTC
>TRBD1|few|TRBJ2-7|TRBV5-1
CASSAGTASSYEQYF
TGCGCCAGCAGCGCAGGGACAGCGAGCTCCTACGAGCAGTACTTC
>TRBD2|.|TRBJ2-7|TRBV6-4
CASSDPLAGRYEQYF
TGTGCCAGCAGTGATCCACTAGCGGGGAGATACGAGCAGTACTTC
>.|.|TRBJ1-5|TRBV5-1
CASSPSGGPNQPQHF
TGCGCCAGCAGCCCATCGGGGGGGCCTAATCAGCCCCAGCATTTT
>TRBD1|few|TRBJ2-7|TRBV2
CASSELGRGLDEQYF
TGTGCCAGCAGTGAGTTGGGCAGGGGGCTCGACGAGCAGTACTTC